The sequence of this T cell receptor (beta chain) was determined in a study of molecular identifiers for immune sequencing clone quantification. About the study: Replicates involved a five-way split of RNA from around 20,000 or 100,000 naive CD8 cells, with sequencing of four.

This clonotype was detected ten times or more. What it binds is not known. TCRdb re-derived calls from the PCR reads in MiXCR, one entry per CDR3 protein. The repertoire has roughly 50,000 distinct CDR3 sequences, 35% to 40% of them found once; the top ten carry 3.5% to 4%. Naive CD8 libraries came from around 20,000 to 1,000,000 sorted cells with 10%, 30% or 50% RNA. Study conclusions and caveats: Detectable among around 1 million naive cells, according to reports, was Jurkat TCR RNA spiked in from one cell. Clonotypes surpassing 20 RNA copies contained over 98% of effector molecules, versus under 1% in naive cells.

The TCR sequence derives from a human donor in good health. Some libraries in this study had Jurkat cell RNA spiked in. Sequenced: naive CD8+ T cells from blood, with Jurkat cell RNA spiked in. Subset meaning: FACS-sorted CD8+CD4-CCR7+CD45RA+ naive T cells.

This CDR3 reads CASSEPGLRTEAFF. The CDR3 DNA sequence: TGTGCCAGCAGCGAACCAGGGCTTCGGACTGAAGCTTTCTTT. The chain combines TRBV7-9 with TRBJ1-1; possible D gene TRBD1, 5 bases. Trimming took off 5 bases at V and 5 bases at J, with 15 bases between the two ends. Germline CDR1 SEHNR, CDR2 FQNEAQ (reference sequence). There are 14 residues in the CDR3. The whole variable domain, remainder taken from reference TRBV7-9 and TRBJ1-1, is DTGVSQNPRHKITKRGQNVTFRCDPISEHNRLYWYRQTLGQGPEFLTYFQNEAQLEKSRLLSDRFSAERPKGSFSTLEIQRTEQGDSAMYLCASSEPGLRTEAFFGQGTRLTVV.